This T cell receptor beta chain was sequenced during a study of OX40 agonist ivuxolimab in advanced cancers. Worth noting for this clone: The antigen remains unidentified.

Assay: immunoSEQ multiplex PCR; the TCRdb copy retains only in-frame clones and omits some. This table has tens of thousands of clones, roughly 86% appearing once. Autoimmune disease history or systemic immunosuppression excluded patients. This CDR3 region has 15 residues. Per the germline V gene, CDR1 is MNHEY and CDR2 is SVGAGI. V lost 4 bases to trimming and J lost 7 bases, with 17 bases between them. Study outcomes and limitations: Partial responders receiving 0.1-3.0 mg/kg showed among the lowest clonal expansion.

The specimen comprised CD4+ or CD8+ T cells sorted from blood, sampled in a trial of the OX40 agonist ivuxolimab. The receptor comes from an adult with an advanced solid tumor such as melanoma, head and neck, liver or kidney cancer. The rearrangement joins TRBV6-5 to TRBJ2-1; D not certain. CDR3 sequence reads: CASSSYSNPPNEQFF. The CDR3 coding sequence is TGTGCCAGCAGTTCCTACTCGAACCCTCCTAATGAGCAGTTCTTC.